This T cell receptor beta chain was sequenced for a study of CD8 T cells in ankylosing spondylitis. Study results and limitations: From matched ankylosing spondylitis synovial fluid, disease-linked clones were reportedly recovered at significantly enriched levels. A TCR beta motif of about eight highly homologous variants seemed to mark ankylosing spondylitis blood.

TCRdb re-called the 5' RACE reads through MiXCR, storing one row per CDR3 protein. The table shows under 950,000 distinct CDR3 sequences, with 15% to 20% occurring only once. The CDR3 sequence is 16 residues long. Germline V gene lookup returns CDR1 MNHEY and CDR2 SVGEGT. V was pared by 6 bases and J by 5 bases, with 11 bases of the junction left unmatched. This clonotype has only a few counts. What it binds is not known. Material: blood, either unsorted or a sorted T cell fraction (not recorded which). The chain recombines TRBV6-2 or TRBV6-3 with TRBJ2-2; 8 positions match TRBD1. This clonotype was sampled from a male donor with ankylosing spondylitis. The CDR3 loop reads CASRLSRQGWTGELFF. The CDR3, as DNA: TGTGCCAGCAGACTCTCCCGACAGGGGTGGACCGGGGAGCTGTTTTTT.